Listed here are 10 T cell receptor beta chains from one sample, sequenced in a study of blood T cells in healthy people across ages. It was with a sample-barcoded 5' primer and a J-beta primer mix that a second PCR of roughly 7 to 12 cycles was run. TCRdb redid the calling of the 5' RACE reads with MiXCR, one entry per CDR3 protein. The sample shows about a million distinct CDR3 sequences, roughly 48% of them seen only once. The sequencing input was blood. The receptors were sampled from a young man in good health.

The chain combines TRBV20-1 with TRBJ1-6; the D is unclear. There are 16 residues in the CDR3. Germline-derived CDR1 and CDR2 are DFQATT and SNEGSKA (reference sequence). V dropped 0 bases and J dropped 14 bases, with 23 bases sitting between them. DNA of the CDR3: TGCAGTGCTAGAGATCAAATGAACCTTTTCAAGTTGGCCCTCCACTTT. Translated, it gives CSARDQMNLFKLALHF.

This clonotype has more than one count but fewer than ten. The chain carries TRBV10-3 and TRBJ2-7; 8 nucleotides line up with TRBD2. Losses at the gene ends were 0 bases for V and 3 bases for J; bases not matched to a gene: 7. The CDR3 is made up of 16 amino acids. The germline gives CDR1 ENHRY, CDR2 SYGVKD. CDR3 DNA: TGTGCCATCAGTGAGTCGCGGGGGGCCCCCCTCTACGAGCAGTACTTC. It yields the protein CAISESRGAPLYEQYF.

The chain combines TRBV2 with TRBJ2-5; 7 bases line up with TRBD1. Trimming removed 5 bases from V and 5 bases from J; junction bases left unmatched: 11. Per germline, CDR1 SNHLY and CDR2 FYNNEI. The CDR3 has 15 residues. CDR3 DNA: TGTGCCAGCAGTACTACGCGACAGGGAATTGAGACCCAGTACTTC. As protein: CASSTTRQGIETQYF.

There are a few counts of this clonotype. The gene calls are TRBV27 and TRBJ1-2; the match to TRBD1 covers 9 bases. This CDR3 region has 15 residues. Germline V gene lookup returns CDR1 MNHEY and CDR2 SMNVEV (reference sequence). V lost 5 bases to trimming and J lost 4 bases; unmatched junction nucleotides: 8. CDR3 in amino acids: CASSPLDRGAYGYTF. As DNA, the CDR3 is TGTGCCAGCAGTCCCCTGGACAGGGGCGCCTATGGCTACACCTTC.

The gene calls are TRBV6-6 and TRBJ2-7; 7 nucleotides match TRBD1. The CDR3 runs 14 residues. Germline trimming cut 9 bases from V and 5 bases from J; bases unmatched to any gene: 13. Germline CDR1 MNHNY, CDR2 SVGAGI (reference sequence). CDR3 sequence (DNA): TGTGCCAGGTTCCTCGACAGGGAACGGGACGAGCAGTACTTC. Translating gives CARFLDRERDEQYF.

The chain is built from TRBV2 and TRBJ1-4, with D perhaps TRBD1 (5 bases). CDR1 is SNHLY, CDR2 FYNNEI, per germline. The CDR3 contains 15 residues. The ends were cut back, 4 bases at V and 5 bases at J, with 14 bases in the middle. The CDR3 loop reads CASSGTNLGNEKLFF. DNA of the CDR3: TGTGCCAGCAGTGGGACAAACCTCGGGAATGAAAAACTGTTTTTT.

This rearrangement joins TRBV20-1 to TRBJ2-7, with 7 bases identical to TRBD2. In germline, CDR1 is DFQATT, CDR2 SNEGSKA (reference sequence). V was pared by 5 bases and J by 2 bases, with 3 bases of the junction left unmatched. This CDR3 is 12 amino acids long. The CDR3 DNA is TGCAGTGCTTCCGGACTAGCCTACGAGCAGTACTTC. This codes for CSASGLAYEQYF.

V gene TRBV2 combines with J gene TRBJ2-1, with D unclear. The CDR3 extends over 15 amino acids. Trimming took 3 bases from V and 8 from J, leaving 17 bases between them. CDR1 is SNHLY, CDR2 FYNNEI, per germline. The CDR3 here is CASSESGRPVDEQFF. The DNA of the CDR3 is TGTGCCAGCAGTGAGTCGGGCCGGCCGGTCGATGAGCAGTTCTTC.

The genes are TRBV7-3 and TRBJ1-1; the match to TRBD1 covers 9 bases. Trimming cost V 5 bases and J 4 bases; bases outside gene matches: 5. This CDR3 spans 14 amino acids. Germline CDR1 and CDR2: SGHTA and FQGTGA. The CDR3 loop reads CASSTGGSLTEAFF. CDR3 DNA sequence: TGTGCCAGCAGCACAGGGGGCTCTCTCACTGAAGCTTTCTTT.

This clonotype was found a few times. V gene TRBV3-1 combines with J gene TRBJ2-3, with D hard to call. Trimming took 1 base from V and 10 from J, leaving 15 bases between them. Looked up from germline, CDR1 is LGHDT and CDR2 is YNNKEL (reference sequence). The CDR3 is made up of 14 amino acids. CDR3 protein: CASSQGVTHLAQYF. The CDR3 coding sequence is TGTGCCAGCAGCCAAGGCGTCACTCACCTTGCGCAGTATTTT.